One sample yielded the 8 T cell receptor beta chains listed below, sequenced in a study of regulatory T cells in long-lasting Graves disease. Arm-PCR of CDR3 regions with iRepertoire HTBI primers generated TCR beta libraries. MiXCR, applied by TCRdb to the multiplex PCR reads, yields one record per CDR3 protein. Altogether about 290,000 distinct CDR3 sequences are present, roughly a fifth being singletons, with the ten largest covering about 61%. Time point given: persistent/refractory GD, antithyroid drugs over 5 years with positive TRAb. Researchers made the TCR library from RNA that was extracted from PBMCs. The sequencing used peripheral blood mononuclear cells (PBMCs), collected when the disease was refractory, from a patient treated with antithyroid drugs. These TCRs come from a female donor with Graves disease.

In its sample, this clonotype was seen a few times. This sequence joins TRBV29-1 and TRBJ2-2, with D unclear. Germline loops: CDR1 SQVTM, CDR2 ANQGSEA. The CDR3 covers 13 residues. Trimming took 7 bases from V and 5 from J, leaving 14 bases between them. CDR3 bases: TGCAGCGCTAGGGATCCCTATACCGGGGAGCTGTTTTTT. This codes for CSARDPYTGELFF.

This clonotype has a handful of counts. The CDR3 here is CAWTLPGGETQYF. Written as DNA, the CDR3 is TGTGCCTGGACCCTACCCGGCGGGGAGACCCAGTACTTC. This chain joins TRBV30 and TRBJ2-5, with a weak D call TRBD2 (5 bases). The CDR3 is made up of 13 amino acids. The germline CDR1 and CDR2 sequences are GTSNPN and SVGIG (reference sequence). Trimming stripped 4 bases from V and 5 bases from J, with 14 bases between.

This clonotype was recorded many times. CDR3 amino acids: CATSIASAAEAFF. The CDR3 DNA reads as TGTGCCACCAGCATTGCGTCCGCGGCTGAAGCTTTCTTT. The chain carries TRBV15 and TRBJ1-1; D is unclear. This CDR3 comprises 13 residues. Germline V gene lookup returns CDR1 LNHNV and CDR2 YYDKDF (reference sequence). V lost 4 bases, J lost 6 bases, and 12 bases lay in between.

This clonotype came up a few times. V gene TRBV3-1 combines with J gene TRBJ1-3; D call uncertain. Germline V CDR1 and CDR2: LGHDT, YNNKEL (reference sequence). Between the trimmed V and J ends, which lost 4 bases and 0 bases, there was a span of 10 bases. This CDR3 has 15 residues. CDR3 sequence reads: CASSRMGSSGNTIYF. In nucleotides, the CDR3 is TGTGCCAGCAGCCGAATGGGCAGCTCTGGAAACACCATATATTTT. Using reference TRBV3-1 and TRBJ1-3 for the parts outside the CDR3, the full variable domain is DTAVSQTPKYLVTQMGNDKSIKCEQNLGHDTMYWYKQDSKKFLKIMFSYNNKELIINETVPNRFSPKSPDKAHLNLHINSLELGDSAVYFCASSRMGSSGNTIYFGEGSWLTVV.

The gene calls are TRBV27 and TRBJ1-2, with D uncertain. The CDR3 spans 12 residues. Deletions cut 5 bases from V and 13 bases from J, with 17 bases between. The germline CDR1 and CDR2 sequences are MNHEY and SMNVEV (reference sequence). The CDR3: CASSIRRYPLTF. CDR3 DNA: TGTGCCAGCAGTATCAGGCGTTATCCTCTCACCTTC.

The table lists this clonotype with many counts. The rearrangement uses TRBV6-1 and TRBJ1-5, with TRBD1 matching over 7 bases. The CDR3 length is 15 residues. The germline V gene encodes CDR1 MNHNS and CDR2 SASEGT. Trimming took 5 bases from V and 8 from J; bases not matched to a gene: 12. DNA of the CDR3: TGTGCCAGCAGTCCCCCGTTGGGACAGTGGGAGCCCCAGCATTTT. Its protein is CASSPPLGQWEPQHF.

Ten or more counts support this clonotype. The chain couples TRBV2 to TRBJ1-1, with a possible D match to TRBD1 (5 bases). Germline CDR1 SNHLY, CDR2 FYNNEI. Trimming shortened V by 3 bases and J by 5 bases, and 10 bases separated the two germline ends. CDR3 length: 13 residues. The DNA for the CDR3 is TGTGCCAGCAGTGATGGGGGTTATACTGAAGCTTTCTTT. It encodes CASSDGGYTEAFF.

This clonotype was counted between two and nine times. The chain has TRBV4-1 and TRBJ2-7; 7 nucleotides line up with TRBD2. V was clipped by 4 bases and J by 0 bases; unmatched bases: 6. CDR1 and CDR2 from the germline V gene are MGHRA and YSYEKL. There are 15 residues in the CDR3. In DNA form, the CDR3 reads TGCGCCAGCAGCCGGACCGGGGGGAGCTCCTACGAGCAGTACTTC. This encodes CASSRTGGSSYEQYF.